This T cell receptor beta chain was recorded in a study of T cell responses to AZD1222 COVID-19 vaccine. Concerning this clone itself: No antigen is known for it. Other DNA sequences in the same sample also yield this CDR3.

Whole-study results and caveats: It was only after the peak T cell response that any repertoires were sampled. Females outnumbered males among donors, who were mostly white British; clonal diversity was possibly underestimated.

Analyses pooled second doses at about 4 or about 12 weeks. Libraries were prepared by immunoSEQ multiplex PCR; TCRdb keeps only in-frame clonotypes and omits some of them. In the table there are 100,000 to 150,000 clones, 80% to 90% of which are singletons. This clonotype was obtained from an adult who received the AZD1222 COVID-19 vaccine. Specimen: peripheral blood, collected 28 days after the second AZD1222 dose.

The CDR3 nucleotides are TGTGCCAGCAGCCCGCAGGGGGAGACCCAGTACTTC. Translation: CASSPQGETQYF. V usage is TRBV7-2 and J usage is TRBJ2-5, with a possible D match to TRBD1 (6 bases). Trimming shortened V by 5 bases and J by 5 bases, and 9 bases separated the two germline ends. This CDR3 is built from 12 residues. The germline V gene encodes CDR1 SGHTA and CDR2 FQGNSA.